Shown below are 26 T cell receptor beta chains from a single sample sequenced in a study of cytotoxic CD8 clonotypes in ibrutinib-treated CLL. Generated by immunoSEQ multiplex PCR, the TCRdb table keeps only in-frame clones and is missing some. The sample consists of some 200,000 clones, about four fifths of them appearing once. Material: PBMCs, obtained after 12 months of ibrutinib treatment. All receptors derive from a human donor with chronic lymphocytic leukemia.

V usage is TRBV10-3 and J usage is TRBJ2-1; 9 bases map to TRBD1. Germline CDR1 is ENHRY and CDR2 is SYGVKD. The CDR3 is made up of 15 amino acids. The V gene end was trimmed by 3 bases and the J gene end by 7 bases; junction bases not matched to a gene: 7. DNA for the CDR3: TGTGCCATCAGTGAAACCGGGACAGGGATAAATGAGCAGTTCTTC. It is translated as CAISETGTGINEQFF.

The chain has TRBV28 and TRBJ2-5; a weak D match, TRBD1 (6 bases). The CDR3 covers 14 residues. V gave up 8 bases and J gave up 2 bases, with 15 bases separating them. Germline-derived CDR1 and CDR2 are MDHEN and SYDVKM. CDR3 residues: CASWQGPNQETQYF. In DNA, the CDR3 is TGTGCCAGCTGGCAGGGGCCAAATCAAGAGACCCAGTACTTC.

CDR3 sequence reads: CSVGRQGVSEAFF. Written as DNA, the CDR3 is TGCAGCGTTGGTAGACAGGGGGTATCTGAAGCTTTCTTT. The chain carries TRBV29-1 and TRBJ1-1, with 9 bases fitting TRBD1. The CDR3 totals 13 residues. The V and J ends lost 4 bases and 6 bases, in that order; junction bases with no gene match: 6. Germline CDR1 is SQVTM and CDR2 is ANQGSEA.

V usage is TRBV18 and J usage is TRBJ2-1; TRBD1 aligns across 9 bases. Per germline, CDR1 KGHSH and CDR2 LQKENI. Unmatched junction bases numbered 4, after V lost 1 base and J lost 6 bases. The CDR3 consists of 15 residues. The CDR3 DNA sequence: TGTGCCAGCTCACCACGACAGGGGGGTTCCAATGAGCAGTTCTTC. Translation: CASSPRQGGSNEQFF.

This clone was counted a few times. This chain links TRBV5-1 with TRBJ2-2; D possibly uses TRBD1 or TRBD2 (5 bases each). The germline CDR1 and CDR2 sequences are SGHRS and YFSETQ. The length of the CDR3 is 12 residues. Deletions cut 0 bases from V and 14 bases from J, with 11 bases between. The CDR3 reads CASSLEGTRLFF. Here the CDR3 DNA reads TGCGCCAGCAGCTTGGAAGGGACCCGCCTGTTTTTT.

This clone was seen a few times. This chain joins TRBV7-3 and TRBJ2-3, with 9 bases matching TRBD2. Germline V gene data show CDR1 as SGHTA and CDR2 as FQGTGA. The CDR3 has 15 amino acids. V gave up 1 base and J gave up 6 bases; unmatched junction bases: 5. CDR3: CASSLMRGGSDTQYF. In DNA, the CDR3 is TGTGCCAGCAGCTTAATGCGGGGGGGCAGTGATACGCAGTATTTT.

The CDR3 nucleotides read TGTGCCAGCAGCGTTAGCGGGAGCCCAGATACGCAGTATTTT. Translating it yields CASSVSGSPDTQYF. V and J are TRBV9 and TRBJ2-3, with 9 bases fitting TRBD2. V lost 2 bases and J lost 4; bases outside the gene matches: 2. The CDR3 is 14 residues long. Germline values: CDR1 SGDLS, CDR2 YYNGEE.

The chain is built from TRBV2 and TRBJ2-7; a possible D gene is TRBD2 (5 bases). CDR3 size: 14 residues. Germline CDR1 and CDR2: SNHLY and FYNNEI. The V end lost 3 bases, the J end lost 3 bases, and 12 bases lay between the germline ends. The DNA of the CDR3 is TGTGCCAGCAGTGAGCCCCTAGGAGGCTACGAGCAGTACTTC. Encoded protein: CASSEPLGGYEQYF.

CDR3 sequence (DNA): TGTGCCAGTAGTACGACGCTCCAAGAGACCCAGTACTTC. Its translation is CASSTTLQETQYF. J is TRBJ2-5 and V is TRBV19; D is undetermined. V dropped 4 bases and J dropped 1 base, with 7 bases sitting between them. Germline CDR1 LNHDA, CDR2 SQIVND (reference sequence). CDR3 size: 13 residues.

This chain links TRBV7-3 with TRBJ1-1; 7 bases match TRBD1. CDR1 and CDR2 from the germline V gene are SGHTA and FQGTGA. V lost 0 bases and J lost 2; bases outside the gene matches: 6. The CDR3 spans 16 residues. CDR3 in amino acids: CASSLTKTGLNTEAFF. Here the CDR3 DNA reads TGTGCCAGCAGCTTAACGAAGACAGGGTTAAACACTGAAGCTTTCTTT.

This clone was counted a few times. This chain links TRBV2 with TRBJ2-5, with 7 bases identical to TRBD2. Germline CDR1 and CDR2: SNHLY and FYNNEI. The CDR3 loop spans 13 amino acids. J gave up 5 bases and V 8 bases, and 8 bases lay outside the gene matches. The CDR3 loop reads CASARGDRETQYF. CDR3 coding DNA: TGTGCCAGCGCTCGGGGGGACCGGGAGACCCAGTACTTC. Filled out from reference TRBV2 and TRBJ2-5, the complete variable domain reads EPEVTQTPSHQVTQMGQEVILRCVPISNHLYFYWYRQILGQKVEFLVSFYNNEISEKSEIFDDQFSVERPDGSNFTLKIRSTKLEDSAMYFCASARGDRETQYFGPGTRLLVL.

CDR3 sequence (DNA): TGTGCCAGCAGTTGGGGGTCCGGCACAGATACGCAGTATTTT. It yields the protein CASSWGSGTDTQYF. The V call is TRBV27, the J call TRBJ2-3; D assignment may be TRBD1 or TRBD2 (5 bases each). V lost 4 bases to trimming and J lost 1 base, with 9 bases between them. This CDR3 contains 14 residues. Germline lookup yields CDR1 MNHEY and CDR2 SMNVEV (reference sequence).

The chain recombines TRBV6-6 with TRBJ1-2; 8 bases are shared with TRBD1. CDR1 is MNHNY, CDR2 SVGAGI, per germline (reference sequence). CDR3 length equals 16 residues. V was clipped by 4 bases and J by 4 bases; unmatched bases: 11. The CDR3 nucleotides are TGTGCCAGCAGTTCCGACAGGGGAACTCTAATCTATGGCTACACCTTC. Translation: CASSSDRGTLIYGYTF.

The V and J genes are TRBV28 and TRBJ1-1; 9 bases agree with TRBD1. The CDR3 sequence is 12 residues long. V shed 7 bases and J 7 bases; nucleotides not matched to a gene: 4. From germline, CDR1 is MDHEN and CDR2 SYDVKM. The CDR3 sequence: CASTQDRGEAFF. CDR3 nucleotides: TGTGCCAGCACCCAGGACAGGGGTGAAGCTTTCTTT.

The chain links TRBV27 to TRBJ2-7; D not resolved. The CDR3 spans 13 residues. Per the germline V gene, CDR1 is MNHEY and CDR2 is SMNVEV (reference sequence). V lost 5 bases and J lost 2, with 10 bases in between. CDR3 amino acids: CASSARLAYEQYF. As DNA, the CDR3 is TGTGCCAGCAGTGCACGCCTAGCCTACGAGCAGTACTTC.

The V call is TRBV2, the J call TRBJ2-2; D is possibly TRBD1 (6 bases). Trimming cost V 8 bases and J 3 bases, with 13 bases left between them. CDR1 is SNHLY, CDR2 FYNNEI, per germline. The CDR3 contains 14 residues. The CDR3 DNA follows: TGTGCCAGCCAGGGGCTAGTTCACACCGGGGAGCTGTTTTTT. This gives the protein CASQGLVHTGELFF.

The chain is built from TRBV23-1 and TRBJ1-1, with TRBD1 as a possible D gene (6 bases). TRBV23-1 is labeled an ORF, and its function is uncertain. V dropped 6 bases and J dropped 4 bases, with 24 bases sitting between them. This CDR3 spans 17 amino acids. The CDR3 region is CASSHRKVQGAVTEAFF. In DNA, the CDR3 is TGCGCCAGCAGCCACAGAAAGGTACAGGGAGCAGTCACTGAAGCTTTCTTT.

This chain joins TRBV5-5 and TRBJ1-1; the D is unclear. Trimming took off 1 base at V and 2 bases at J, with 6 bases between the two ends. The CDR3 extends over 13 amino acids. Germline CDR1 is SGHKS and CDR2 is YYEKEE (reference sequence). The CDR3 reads CASSLMDNTEAFF. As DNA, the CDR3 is TGTGCCAGCAGCTTGATGGACAACACTGAAGCTTTCTTT.

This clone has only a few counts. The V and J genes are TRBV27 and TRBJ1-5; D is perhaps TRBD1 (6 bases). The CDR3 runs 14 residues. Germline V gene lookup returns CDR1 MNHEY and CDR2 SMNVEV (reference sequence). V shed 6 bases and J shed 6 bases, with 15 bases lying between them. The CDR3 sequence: CASSYTGMGQPQHF. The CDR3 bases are TGTGCCAGCAGCTATACAGGGATGGGTCAGCCCCAGCATTTT.

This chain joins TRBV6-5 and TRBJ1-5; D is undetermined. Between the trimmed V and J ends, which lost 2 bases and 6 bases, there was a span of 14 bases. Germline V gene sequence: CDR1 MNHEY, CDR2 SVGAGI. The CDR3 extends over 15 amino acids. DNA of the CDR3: TGTGCCAGCAGTTACACCGGCGGCCCTGGTCAGCCCCAGCATTTT. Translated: CASSYTGGPGQPQHF.

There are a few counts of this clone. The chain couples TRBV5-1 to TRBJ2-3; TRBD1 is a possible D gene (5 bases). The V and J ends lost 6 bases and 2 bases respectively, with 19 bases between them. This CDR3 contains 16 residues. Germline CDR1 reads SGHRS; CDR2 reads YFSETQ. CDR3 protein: CASIPAPLTVTDTQYF. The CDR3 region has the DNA TGCGCCAGCATCCCCGCCCCCCTGACAGTCACAGATACGCAGTATTTT.

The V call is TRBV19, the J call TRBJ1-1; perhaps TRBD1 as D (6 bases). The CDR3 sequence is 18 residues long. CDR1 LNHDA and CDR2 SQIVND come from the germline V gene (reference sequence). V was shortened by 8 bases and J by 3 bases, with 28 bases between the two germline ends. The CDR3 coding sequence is TGTGCCAGTCAGGACTTAAGGTTCGGGGGGGCAGGGGACACTGAAGCTTTCTTT. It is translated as CASQDLRFGGAGDTEAFF.

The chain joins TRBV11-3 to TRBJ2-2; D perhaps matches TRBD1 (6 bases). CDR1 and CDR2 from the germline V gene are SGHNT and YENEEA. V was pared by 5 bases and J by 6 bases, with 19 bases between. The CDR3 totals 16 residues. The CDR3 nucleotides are TGTGCCAGCAGCGGGGGCAAGTCCCGGTCCCCCGGGGAGCTGTTTTTT. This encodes CASSGGKSRSPGELFF.

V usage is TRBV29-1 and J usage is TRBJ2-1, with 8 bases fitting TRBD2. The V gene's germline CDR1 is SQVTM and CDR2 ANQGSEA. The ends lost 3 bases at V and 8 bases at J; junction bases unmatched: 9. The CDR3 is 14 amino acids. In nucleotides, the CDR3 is TGCAGCGTTGACATAGCGGGGTTCGGCGATGAGCAGTTCTTC. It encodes CSVDIAGFGDEQFF.

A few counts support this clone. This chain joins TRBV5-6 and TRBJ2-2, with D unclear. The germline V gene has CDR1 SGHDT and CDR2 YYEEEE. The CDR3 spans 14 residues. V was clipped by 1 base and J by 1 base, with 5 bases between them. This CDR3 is CASSLNRNTGELFF. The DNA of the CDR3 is TGTGCCAGCAGCTTGAACAGGAACACCGGGGAGCTGTTTTTT.

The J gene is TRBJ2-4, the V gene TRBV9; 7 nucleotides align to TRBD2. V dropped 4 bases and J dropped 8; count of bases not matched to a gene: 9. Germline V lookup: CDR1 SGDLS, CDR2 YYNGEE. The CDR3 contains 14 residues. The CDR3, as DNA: TGTGCCAGCAGCTCTTTGGCGGGAGCAGACATTCAGTACTTC. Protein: CASSSLAGADIQYF.